This passage covers 27 T cell receptor beta chains from one sample sequenced in a study of radiation and T cells in renal cell carcinoma. Time point: blood 4 weeks post-SBRT, at nephrectomy. Described treatment: 15 Gy SBRT to primary tumor, nephrectomy 4 weeks later. The assay was immunoSEQ multiplex PCR, and TCRdb's table has in-frame clones only and misses some. Here the sample spans fewer than 45,000 clones, roughly four fifths being singletons. This material consisted of blood, taken from a patient whose treatment included radiotherapy and nephrectomy. The receptors were sampled from a woman aged 70-85 years with renal cell carcinoma.

CDR3 sequence: CASSLTEATNEKLFF. CDR3 DNA: TGTGCCAGCAGCTTAACAGAAGCAACTAATGAAAAACTGTTTTTT. V usage is TRBV7-2 and J usage is TRBJ1-4, with D unclear. The CDR3 is made up of 15 amino acids. Trimming cost V 2 bases and J 0 bases, with 7 bases left between them. The V gene's germline CDR1 is SGHTA and CDR2 FQGNSA.

This rearrangement joins TRBV19 to TRBJ2-2; D may match TRBD1 or TRBD2 (5 bases each). CDR3 length equals 17 residues. V lost 5 bases, J lost 7 bases, and 23 bases lay in between. Per germline, CDR1 LNHDA and CDR2 SQIVND (reference sequence). The DNA for the CDR3 is TGTGCCAGTAGTCCCCCAACCCCCCGGGGCGGGCACGGGGAGCTGTTTTTT. Encoded protein: CASSPPTPRGGHGELFF.

The J gene is TRBJ1-2, the V gene TRBV5-4; D may be TRBD1 (6 bases). The CDR3 totals 13 residues. CDR1 is SGHNT, CDR2 YYREEE, per germline (reference sequence). V shed 1 base and J shed 7 bases, with 11 bases lying between them. The CDR3 DNA reads as TGTGCCAGCAGCTTGCTCCCAGGGGCTGGCTACACCTTC. It is translated as CASSLLPGAGYTF.

This chain connects TRBV5-1 to TRBJ1-2; 9 nucleotides line up with TRBD1. From germline, CDR1 is SGHRS and CDR2 YFSETQ. Trimming took 4 bases from V and 0 from J; bases not matched to a gene: 4. The CDR3 is 15 amino acids. The DNA of the CDR3 is TGCGCCAGCAGCAACGGACAGGGGCCTAACTATGGCTACACCTTC. Its translation: CASSNGQGPNYGYTF.

V and J are TRBV7-8 and TRBJ2-1, with no clear D. Trimming left V 1 base short and J 0 bases short, with 7 bases between. The CDR3 runs to 15 residues. Germline V gene lookup returns CDR1 SGHVS and CDR2 FQNEAQ. The CDR3 region has the DNA TGTGCCAGCAGCTTAGGAGAGAGCTCCTACAATGAGCAGTTCTTC. This codes for CASSLGESSYNEQFF.

The chain is built from TRBV30 and TRBJ1-1, with unresolved D. The CDR3 totals 14 residues. Between the trimmed V and J ends, which lost 3 bases and 4 bases, there was a span of 15 bases. Looked up from germline, CDR1 is GTSNPN and CDR2 is SVGIG (reference sequence). CDR3: CAWSPGLGFTEAFF. DNA for the CDR3: TGTGCCTGGAGCCCCGGACTTGGGTTCACTGAAGCTTTCTTT. Full variable domain (remainder filled in from reference TRBV30 and TRBJ1-1): SQTIHQWPATLVQPVGSPLSLECTVEGTSNPNLYWYRQAAGRGLQLLFYSVGIGQISSEVPQNLSASRPQDRQFILSSKKLLLSDSGFYLCAWSPGLGFTEAFFGQGTRLTVV.

The CDR3 is CASSELEGTSGRNEQFF. In nucleotides, the CDR3 is TGTGCCAGCAGTGAATTGGAGGGGACTAGCGGTAGGAATGAGCAGTTCTTC. The chain joins TRBV2 to TRBJ2-1; TRBD2 agrees at 11 bases. Germline V gene data show CDR1 as SNHLY and CDR2 as FYNNEI. Trimming took 2 bases from V and 7 from J; bases not matched to a gene: 10. This CDR3 is 17 amino acids long.

V usage is TRBV7-8 and J usage is TRBJ2-2; 8 nucleotides match TRBD1. CDR3 size: 16 residues. Trimming removed 2 bases from V and 4 bases from J; junction bases left unmatched: 6. Germline CDR1 reads SGHVS; CDR2 reads FQNEAQ. The CDR3 sequence: CASSLYGTGSTGELFF. CDR3 DNA: TGTGCCAGCAGCTTATACGGGACAGGATCCACCGGGGAGCTGTTTTTT.

This clone was observed a single time. V is TRBV27 and J is TRBJ2-7; 8 bases line up with TRBD2. Germline V gene sequence: CDR1 MNHEY, CDR2 SMNVEV (reference sequence). There are 15 residues in the CDR3. Trimming removed 3 bases from V and 7 bases from J; junction bases left unmatched: 11. The CDR3 DNA reads TGTGCCAGCAGTTTCTCTGCGGGAGGCGAGTCAGAGCAGTACTTC. It yields the protein CASSFSAGGESEQYF.

V gene TRBV6-5 combines with J gene TRBJ2-2, with D tentatively TRBD1 (5 bases). V shed 7 bases and J shed 0 bases, with 9 bases lying between them. CDR1 and CDR2 from the germline V gene are MNHEY and SVGAGI. The CDR3 runs to 14 residues. For the CDR3, the DNA is TGTGCCAGCACAGGGCCAACGAACACCGGGGAGCTGTTTTTT. It specifies CASTGPTNTGELFF.

As concerns this clone: At the DNA level, this CDR3 is encoded by other sequences in the same sample as well. This rearrangement joins TRBV4-2 to TRBJ2-1; 9 bases line up with TRBD2. Per germline, CDR1 LGHNA and CDR2 YNFKEQ. The CDR3 runs to 16 residues. Losses at the gene ends were 1 base for V and 1 base for J; bases not matched to a gene: 2. CDR3 protein: CASSQGTSASYNEQFF. The CDR3 DNA is TGTGCCAGCAGCCAAGGGACTAGCGCATCCTACAATGAGCAGTTCTTC.

The chain joins TRBV2 to TRBJ1-5; no clear D. The CDR3 length is 14 residues. The V gene lost 4 bases and the J gene lost 3 bases, with 10 bases spanning the gap. Looked up from germline, CDR1 is SNHLY and CDR2 is FYNNEI. Written as DNA, the CDR3 is TGTGCCAGCAGTGCGGGAGGGAACAATCAGCCCCAGCATTTT. This translates into CASSAGGNNQPQHF.

This chain uses TRBV10-2 with TRBJ1-5; D gene ambiguous. Germline loops: CDR1 WSHSY, CDR2 SAAADI. Trimming cost V 4 bases and J 3 bases, with 4 bases left between them. The CDR3 length is 12 residues. This CDR3 is CASSGINQPQHF. The CDR3 DNA follows: TGCGCCAGCAGTGGAATCAATCAGCCCCAGCATTTT.

The J gene is TRBJ1-3, the V gene TRBV2; 9 bases match TRBD1. Germline V gene sequence: CDR1 SNHLY, CDR2 FYNNEI. The CDR3 totals 13 residues. Trimming cost V 6 bases and J 7 bases; bases outside gene matches: 4. This chain's CDR3 is CASRPGQGNTIYF. The CDR3 DNA reads as TGTGCCAGCAGGCCAGGACAGGGGAACACCATATATTTT.

The chain combines TRBV7-2 with TRBJ2-7; unclear D gene. CDR3 length: 15 residues. Trimming cost V 5 bases and J 2 bases, with 16 bases left between them. Germline CDR1 is SGHTA and CDR2 is FQGNSA. This chain's CDR3 is CASSTTRAGPYEQYF. As DNA, the CDR3 is TGTGCCAGCAGCACCACCCGGGCCGGACCCTACGAGCAGTACTTC.

The V and J genes are TRBV30 and TRBJ2-1; 10 nucleotides line up with TRBD2. Trimming at V came to 5 bases and at J to 6 bases, leaving 7 bases not matched to a gene. CDR3 length equals 14 residues. Germline V gene data show CDR1 as GTSNPN and CDR2 as SVGIG (reference sequence). In DNA, the CDR3 is TGTGCCTGGTCCGGGACTAGCGAAGGCAATGAGCAGTTCTTC. Residues: CAWSGTSEGNEQFF.

The table lists this clone with a count of one. The CDR3 DNA reads as TGTGCCAGCAGCTTGGGTAACAGGGCCGACGCAGATACGCAGTATTTT. Translated, it gives CASSLGNRADADTQYF. The chain links TRBV5-8 to TRBJ2-3; D is possibly TRBD1 (6 bases). V lost 0 bases and J lost 4, with 15 bases in between. The CDR3 runs 16 residues. Per germline, CDR1 SGHTS and CDR2 YDEGEE.

This clone was counted a single time. The V call is TRBV6-5, the J call TRBJ1-3; D may be TRBD1 (6 bases). Between the trimmed V and J ends, which lost 2 bases and 0 bases, there was a span of 11 bases. The CDR3 extends over 16 amino acids. Per the germline V gene, CDR1 is MNHEY and CDR2 is SVGAGI. CDR3 in amino acids: CASSYRDTDSGNTIYF. The DNA for the CDR3 is TGTGCCAGCAGTTACCGGGACACCGACTCTGGAAACACCATATATTTT.

This chain connects TRBV29-1 to TRBJ2-1; the D is unclear. This CDR3 is built from 13 residues. V was shortened by 4 bases and J by 8 bases, with 15 bases between the two germline ends. CDR1 SQVTM and CDR2 ANQGSEA come from the germline V gene. CDR3 DNA: TGCAGCGTTGTGACCCCGGGTGGAGATGAGCAGTTCTTC. It encodes CSVVTPGGDEQFF.

Worth noting for this clone: With a much larger clone just one base away, this may be a read error. The chain couples TRBV14 to TRBJ1-1; D is undetermined. The CDR3 consists of 14 residues. CDR1 is SGHDN, CDR2 FVKESK, per germline. CDR3 region: CASSQDHAGTGAFF. In DNA, the CDR3 is TGTGCCAGCAGCCAAGATCACGCGGGAACTGGAGCTTTCTTT.

V usage is TRBV5-1 and J usage is TRBJ2-5; weak D call: TRBD1 (6 bases). CDR3 size: 12 residues. The ends were cut back, 0 bases at V and 7 bases at J, with 7 bases in the middle. The germline V gene encodes CDR1 SGHRS and CDR2 YFSETQ. CDR3 in DNA: TGCGCCAGCAGCTTGGACAGGGCGACCCAGTACTTC. Translation: CASSLDRATQYF.

The chain couples TRBV12-5 to TRBJ2-3, with 11 nucleotides matching TRBD2. Looked up from germline, CDR1 is LGHNT and CDR2 is FRNRAP. The trim removed 5 bases at V and 1 base at J, leaving 2 bases unmatched. The CDR3 is 15 amino acids. Here the CDR3 reads CASGRLAGRTDTQYF. The CDR3, as DNA: TGTGCTAGTGGTCGACTAGCGGGGCGCACAGATACGCAGTATTTT.

V usage is TRBV28 and J usage is TRBJ2-7; 9 nucleotides line up with TRBD1. Per germline, CDR1 MDHEN and CDR2 SYDVKM. The CDR3 has 15 amino acids. V shed 4 bases, J shed 1 base, and the junction held 5 bases outside the gene matches. CDR3 sequence reads: CASSSPGQGSYEQYF. In DNA, the CDR3 is TGTGCCAGCAGTTCGCCGGGACAGGGATCCTACGAGCAGTACTTC.

This clone was seen more than once but under ten times. The chain is built from TRBV2 and TRBJ2-1; 7 nucleotides line up with TRBD2. The length of the CDR3 is 13 residues. Looked up from germline, CDR1 is SNHLY and CDR2 is FYNNEI. The trim removed 1 base at V and 14 bases at J, leaving 8 bases unmatched. DNA for the CDR3: TGTGCCAGCAGTGAAGTCAGCTGGGAGGGTGAGTTCTTC. It codes for CASSEVSWEGEFF. Together with reference TRBV2 and TRBJ2-1, the CDR3 gives the full variable domain: EPEVTQTPSHQVTQMGQEVILRCVPISNHLYFYWYRQILGQKVEFLVSFYNNEISEKSEIFDDQFSVERPDGSNFTLKIRSTKLEDSAMYFCASSEVSWEGEFFGPGTRLTVL.

The chain couples TRBV7-6 to TRBJ2-7; D is unclear. The V end was cut by 4 bases, the J end by 3 bases, with 10 bases between. The CDR3 has 13 residues. Germline V lookup: CDR1 SGHVS, CDR2 FNYEAQ. CDR3 DNA: TGTGCCAGCAGCTCTAGACCGGACTACGAGCAGTACTTC. The encoded protein is CASSSRPDYEQYF.

J is TRBJ1-2 and V is TRBV2, with TRBD1 matching over 7 bases. Trimming removed 6 bases from V and 4 bases from J; junction bases left unmatched: 5. CDR3 length: 13 amino acids. Germline CDR1 SNHLY, CDR2 FYNNEI. CDR3 sequence (DNA): TGTGCCAGCAGGGACAGGAGCCCCTATGGCTACACCTTC. Translation: CASRDRSPYGYTF.

The chain joins TRBV5-1 to TRBJ2-5; D not certain. Germline values: CDR1 SGHRS, CDR2 YFSETQ. V was trimmed by 1 base and J by 2 bases, leaving 9 bases between them. The CDR3 length is 14 residues. The CDR3 region has the DNA TGCGCCAGCAGCTTGTTGTCTGTTCAAGAGACCCAGTACTTC. Encoded protein: CASSLLSVQETQYF.